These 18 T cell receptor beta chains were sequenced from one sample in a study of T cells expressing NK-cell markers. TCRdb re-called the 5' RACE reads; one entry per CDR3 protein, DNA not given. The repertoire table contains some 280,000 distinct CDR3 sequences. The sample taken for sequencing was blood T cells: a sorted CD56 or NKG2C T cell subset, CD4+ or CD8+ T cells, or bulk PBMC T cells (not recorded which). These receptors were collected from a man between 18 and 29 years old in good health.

CDR3 region: CASSFVGDIRYSGNTIYF. The chain links TRBV12-3 or TRBV12-4 to TRBJ1-3; TCRdb gives TRBD1 as the D gene, but with no DNA this cannot be confirmed. The CDR3 contains 18 residues.

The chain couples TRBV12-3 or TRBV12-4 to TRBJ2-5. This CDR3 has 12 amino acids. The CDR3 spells CASALRPGLQYF.

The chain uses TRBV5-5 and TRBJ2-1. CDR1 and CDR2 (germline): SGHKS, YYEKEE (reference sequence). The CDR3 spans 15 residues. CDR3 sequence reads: CASSLMRERFDEQFF.

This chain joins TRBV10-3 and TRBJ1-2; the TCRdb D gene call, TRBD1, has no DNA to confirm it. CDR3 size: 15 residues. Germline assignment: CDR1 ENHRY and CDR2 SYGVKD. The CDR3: CATQPSDRLDYGYTF.

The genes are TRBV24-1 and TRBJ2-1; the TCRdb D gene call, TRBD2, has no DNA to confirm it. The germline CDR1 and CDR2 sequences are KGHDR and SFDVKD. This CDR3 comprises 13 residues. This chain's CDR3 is CATSDLRGDEQFF.

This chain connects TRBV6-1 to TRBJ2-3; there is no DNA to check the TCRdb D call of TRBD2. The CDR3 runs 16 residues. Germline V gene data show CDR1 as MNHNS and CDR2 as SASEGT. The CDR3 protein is CASSERGMRDTDTQYF.

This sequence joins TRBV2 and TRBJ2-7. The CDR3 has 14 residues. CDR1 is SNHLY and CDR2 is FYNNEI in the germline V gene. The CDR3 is CASSDNYGSYEQYF.

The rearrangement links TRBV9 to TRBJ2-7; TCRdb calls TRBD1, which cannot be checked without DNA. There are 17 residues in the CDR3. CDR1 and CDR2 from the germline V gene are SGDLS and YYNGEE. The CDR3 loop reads CASSVALPGTGAYEQYF. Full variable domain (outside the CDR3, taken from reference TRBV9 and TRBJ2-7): DSGVTQTPKHLITATGQRVTLRCSPRSGDLSVYWYQQSLDQGLQFLIQYYNGEERAKGNILERFSAQQFPDLHSELNLSSLELGDSALYFCASSVALPGTGAYEQYFGPGTRLTVT.

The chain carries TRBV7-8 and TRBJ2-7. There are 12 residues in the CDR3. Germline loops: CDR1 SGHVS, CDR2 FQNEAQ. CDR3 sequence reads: CASSSEVYEQYF.

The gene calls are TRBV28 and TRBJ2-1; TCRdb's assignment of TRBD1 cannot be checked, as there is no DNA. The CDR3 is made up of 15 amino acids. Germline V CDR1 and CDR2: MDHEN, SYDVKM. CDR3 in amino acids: CASSLSGEPRREQFF.

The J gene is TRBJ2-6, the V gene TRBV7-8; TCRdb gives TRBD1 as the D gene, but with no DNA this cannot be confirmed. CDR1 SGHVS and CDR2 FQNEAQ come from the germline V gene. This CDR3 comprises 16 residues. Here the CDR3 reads CATLDRGYSGANVLTF.

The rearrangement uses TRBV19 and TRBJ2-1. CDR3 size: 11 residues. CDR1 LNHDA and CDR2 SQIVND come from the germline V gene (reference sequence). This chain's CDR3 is CASSKASEQFF.

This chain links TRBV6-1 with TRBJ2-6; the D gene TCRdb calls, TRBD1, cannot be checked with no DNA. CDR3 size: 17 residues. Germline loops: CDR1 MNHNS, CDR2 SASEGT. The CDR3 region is CASSRTGALPGANVLTF.

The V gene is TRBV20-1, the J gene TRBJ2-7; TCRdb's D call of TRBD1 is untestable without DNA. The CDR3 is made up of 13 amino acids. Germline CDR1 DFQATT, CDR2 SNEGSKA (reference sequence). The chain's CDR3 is CSAKTGAFSEQYF.

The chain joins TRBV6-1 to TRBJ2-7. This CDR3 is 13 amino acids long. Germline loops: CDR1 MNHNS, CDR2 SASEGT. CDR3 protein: CASRASIAYEQYF.

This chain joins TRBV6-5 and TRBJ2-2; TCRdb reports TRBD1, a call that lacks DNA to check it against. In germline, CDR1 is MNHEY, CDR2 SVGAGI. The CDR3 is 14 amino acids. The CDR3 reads CASSFDRNTGELFF.

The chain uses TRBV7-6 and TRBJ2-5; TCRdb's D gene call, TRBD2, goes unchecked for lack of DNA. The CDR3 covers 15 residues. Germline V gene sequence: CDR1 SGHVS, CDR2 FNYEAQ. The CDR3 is CASSLGRGREETQYF.

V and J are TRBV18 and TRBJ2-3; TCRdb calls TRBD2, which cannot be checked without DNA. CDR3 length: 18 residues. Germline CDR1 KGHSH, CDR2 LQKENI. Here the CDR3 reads CASSPRGTSGTLADTQYF. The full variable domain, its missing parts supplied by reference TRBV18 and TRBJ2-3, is NAGVMQNPRHLVRRRGQEARLRCSPMKGHSHVYWYRQLPEEGLKFMVYLQKENIIDESGMPKERFSAEFPKEGPSILRIQQVVRGDSAAYFCASSPRGTSGTLADTQYFGPGTRLTVL.